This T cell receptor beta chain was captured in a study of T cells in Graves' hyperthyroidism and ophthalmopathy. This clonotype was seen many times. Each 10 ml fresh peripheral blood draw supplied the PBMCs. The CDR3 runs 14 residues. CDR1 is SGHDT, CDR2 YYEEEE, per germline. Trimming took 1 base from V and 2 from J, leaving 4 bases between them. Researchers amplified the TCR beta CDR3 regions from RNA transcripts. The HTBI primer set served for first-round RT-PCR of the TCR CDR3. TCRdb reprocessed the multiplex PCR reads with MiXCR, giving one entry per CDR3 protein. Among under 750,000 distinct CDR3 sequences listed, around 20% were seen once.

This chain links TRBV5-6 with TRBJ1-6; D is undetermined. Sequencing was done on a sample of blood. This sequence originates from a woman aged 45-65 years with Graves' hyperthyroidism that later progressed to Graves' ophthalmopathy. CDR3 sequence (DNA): TGTGCCAGCAGCTTGTTACCCTATAATTCACCCCTCCACTTT. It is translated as CASSLLPYNSPLHF.